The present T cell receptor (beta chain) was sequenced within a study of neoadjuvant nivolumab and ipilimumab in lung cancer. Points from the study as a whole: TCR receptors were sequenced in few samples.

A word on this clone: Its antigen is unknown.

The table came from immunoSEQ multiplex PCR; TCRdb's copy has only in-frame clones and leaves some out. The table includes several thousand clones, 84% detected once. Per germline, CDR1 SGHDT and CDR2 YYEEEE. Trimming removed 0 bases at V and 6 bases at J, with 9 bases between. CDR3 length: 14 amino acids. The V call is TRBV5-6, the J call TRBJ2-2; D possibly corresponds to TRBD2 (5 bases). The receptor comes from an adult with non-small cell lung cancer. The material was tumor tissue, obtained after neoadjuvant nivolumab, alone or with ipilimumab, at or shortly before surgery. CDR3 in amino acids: CASSLAGSPGELFF. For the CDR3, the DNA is TGTGCCAGCAGCTTGGCGGGGTCGCCCGGGGAGCTGTTTTTT. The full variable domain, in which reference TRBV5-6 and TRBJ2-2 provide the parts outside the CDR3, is DAGVTQSPTHLIKTRGQQVTLRCSPKSGHDTVSWYQQALGQGPQFIFQYYEEEERQRGNFPDRFSGHQFPNYSSELNVNALLLGDSALYLCASSLAGSPGELFFGEGSRLTVL.